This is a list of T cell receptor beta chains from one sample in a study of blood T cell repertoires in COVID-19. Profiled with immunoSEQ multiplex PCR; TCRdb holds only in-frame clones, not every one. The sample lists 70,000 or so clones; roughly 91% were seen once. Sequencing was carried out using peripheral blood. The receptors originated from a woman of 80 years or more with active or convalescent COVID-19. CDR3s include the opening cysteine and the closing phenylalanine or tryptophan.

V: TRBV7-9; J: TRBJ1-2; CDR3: CASSLGQGPVYGYTF
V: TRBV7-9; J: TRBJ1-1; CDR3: CASRPYRDRGTEAFF
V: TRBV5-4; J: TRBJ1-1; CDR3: CASSFNQGITEAFF
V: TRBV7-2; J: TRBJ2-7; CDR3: CASSPYPGYEQYF
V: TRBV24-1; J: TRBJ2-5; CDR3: CATSEGWGAQYF
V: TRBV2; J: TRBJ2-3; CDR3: CASSVETDTQYF
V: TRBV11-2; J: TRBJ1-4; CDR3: CASSLVGRGPLTNEKLFF
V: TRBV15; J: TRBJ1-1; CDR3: CATSRFQNTEAFF
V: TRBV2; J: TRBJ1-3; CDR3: CASSDYGNTIYF
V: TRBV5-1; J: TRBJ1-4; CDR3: CASSLEGQGGNEKLFF
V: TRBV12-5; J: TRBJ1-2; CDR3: CASGLVLAGLVDGYTF
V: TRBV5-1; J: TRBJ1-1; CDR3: CASSLERGPEAFF
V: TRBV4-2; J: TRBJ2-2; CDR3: CASSQDVNGQLNTGELFF
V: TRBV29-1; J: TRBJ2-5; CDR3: CSVAPPSGGAVETQYF
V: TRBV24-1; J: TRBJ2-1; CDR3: CATSDFPRQEQFF
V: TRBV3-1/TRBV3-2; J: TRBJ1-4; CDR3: CASSQTDRIGVEKLFF
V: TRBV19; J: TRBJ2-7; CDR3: CASSGRSGNEQYF
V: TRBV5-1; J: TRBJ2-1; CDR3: CASSPGGGELLNEQFF
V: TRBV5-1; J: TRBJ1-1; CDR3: CASSLAGATEAFF
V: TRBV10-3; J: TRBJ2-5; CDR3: CAISPTGQSETQYF
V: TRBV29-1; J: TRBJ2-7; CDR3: CSVAPAGGSYEQYF
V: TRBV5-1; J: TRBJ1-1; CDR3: CASSTQTGMNTEAFF
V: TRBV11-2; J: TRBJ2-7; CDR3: CASSLVRSEQYF
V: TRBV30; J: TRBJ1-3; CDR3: CAWSVLRSGNTIYF
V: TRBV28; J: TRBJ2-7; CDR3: CAGGQGISPYEQYF
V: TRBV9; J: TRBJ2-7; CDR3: CASAGGRDLSSYEQYF
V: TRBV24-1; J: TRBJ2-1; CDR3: CATSDKGGTGVGNEQFF